This T cell receptor (beta chain) emerged from a study of monozygotic twins with inflammatory bowel disease. TCRdb reprocessed the 5' RACE reads, with one entry per CDR3 protein and no DNA. Here the sample table reports under 200,000 distinct CDR3 sequences. The CDR3 spans 15 residues. Germline V gene sequence: CDR1 SGHRS, CDR2 YFSETQ. The clonotype was recovered from a human donor with ulcerative colitis or Crohn's disease, or a healthy co-twin of an affected twin (not recorded which). This chain links TRBV5-1 with TRBJ2-5; TCRdb proposes TRBD2, but this gene call is untestable without DNA. Sequenced sample: blood. CDR3 sequence: CASSLFSSGEETQYF.